This T cell receptor beta chain was observed in a study of beta chain features in type 1 diabetes. The wider study: Similarity in age, gender and cell yields was seen between patients and healthy donors. Whole-study results and caveats: Reduced insertions and increased deletions marked VDJ junctions in type 1 diabetes patients. Shorter TCRB CDR3s, moderately but significantly so, marked every one of the four CD4+ subsets in Type 1 diabetes patients.

CD45RO/CCR7/CD25/CD127/CD95/CD27 separated CD4+ naive, central memory, regulatory and stem cell-like memory cells by sorting. TCRB transcripts that were expressed got sequenced, as all of the isolated RNA had been reverse transcribed. About 3.7 million reads per sample were averaged for naive, central memory and regulatory samples. The assay was immunoSEQ multiplex PCR, and TCRdb's table has in-frame clones only and misses some. Of under 300,000 clones detected, approximately 24% appear once; the ten largest clones hold 0.012%. Concerning this clone: Its antigen remains unidentified.

Sequenced input: naive CD4+ T cells from blood. The source is a woman aged 25 to 39 with type 1 diabetes.

Written as DNA, the CDR3 is TGCGCCAGCAGGACAGGGGCCAACACTGAAGCTTTCTTT. Amino acid sequence: CASRTGANTEAFF. This rearrangement joins TRBV5-1 to TRBJ1-1; 8 bases match TRBD1. Losses at the gene ends were 5 bases for V and 2 bases for J; bases not matched to a gene: 2. Germline CDR1 reads SGHRS; CDR2 reads YFSETQ. The CDR3 sequence is 13 residues long.